Shown below are 23 T cell receptor beta chains from a single sample sequenced in a study of cytomegalovirus exposure and HLA in healthy donors. Generated by immunoSEQ multiplex PCR, the TCRdb table keeps only in-frame clones and is missing some. The table shows 150,000 to 200,000 clones, with 80% to 85% occurring only once. Sample: PBMCs. The receptors come from a woman aged 30 to 39 in good health and CMV-seronegative.

In this sample, this clone turned up a few times. The chain couples TRBV4-2 to TRBJ2-7, with TRBD2 identical over 8 bases. This CDR3 region has 16 residues. V dropped 4 bases and J dropped 2; count of bases not matched to a gene: 10. Looked up from germline, CDR1 is LGHNA and CDR2 is YNFKEQ. The CDR3 nucleotides read TGTGCCAGCAGCCCTCTTGGCGGGGGGTTAACCTACGAGCAGTACTTC. This codes for CASSPLGGGLTYEQYF.

The gene calls are TRBV29-1 and TRBJ1-2; D uncertain. Trimming took 7 bases from V and 2 from J, leaving 11 bases between them. The CDR3 loop spans 12 amino acids. Germline assignment: CDR1 SQVTM and CDR2 ANQGSEA. This CDR3 is CSAEGNNYGYTF. CDR3 DNA: TGCAGCGCTGAGGGCAACAACTATGGCTACACCTTC.

This rearrangement joins TRBV5-5 to TRBJ1-1, with D possibly matching TRBD1 (6 bases). The CDR3 extends over 13 amino acids. Trimming cost V 5 bases and J 3 bases, with 11 bases left between them. Germline CDR1 is SGHKS and CDR2 is YYEKEE (reference sequence). The CDR3 bases are TGTGCCAGCAGGTTCAACAGGGACACTGAAGCTTTCTTT. As protein: CASRFNRDTEAFF.

The chain carries TRBV6-4 and TRBJ2-2; weak D call: TRBD2 (6 bases). V was clipped by 3 bases and J by 2 bases, with 13 bases between them. Germline CDR1 is MRHNA and CDR2 is SNTAGT. The CDR3 contains 16 residues. The CDR3 region is CASSDKAGLNTGELFF. Written as DNA, the CDR3 is TGTGCCAGCAGTGATAAGGCGGGGCTCAACACCGGGGAGCTGTTTTTT.

V is TRBV28 and J is TRBJ2-1; possibly TRBD2 for D (5 bases). V lost 5 bases, J lost 8 bases, and 7 bases lay in between. The CDR3 totals 11 residues. Germline-derived CDR1 and CDR2 are MDHEN and SYDVKM. The CDR3 spells CASSPSYEQFF. CDR3 sequence (DNA): TGTGCCAGCAGTCCTAGCTATGAGCAGTTCTTC.

The chain uses TRBV6-1 and TRBJ1-5; D remains ambiguous. V was pared by 0 bases and J by 1 base, with 13 bases between. The CDR3 has 17 residues. Per germline, CDR1 MNHNS and CDR2 SASEGT. CDR3 sequence (DNA): TGTGCCAGCAGTGAAGCCCCGGGTCGCCAGAGCAATCAGCCCCAGCATTTT. Translating it yields CASSEAPGRQSNQPQHF.

The chain combines TRBV30 with TRBJ1-3, with 7 bases aligning to TRBD1. The germline V gene has CDR1 GTSNPN and CDR2 SVGIG (reference sequence). The J segment lost 2 bases and the V segment lost 0 bases, leaving 4 bases of the junction unmatched. This CDR3 has 15 residues. CDR3 DNA sequence: TGTGCCTGGAGTGTCCCCGGGACAGCTGGAAACACCATATATTTT. Translated: CAWSVPGTAGNTIYF.

The rearrangement links TRBV27 to TRBJ2-7, with 10 positions matching TRBD2. V lost 5 bases, J lost 1 base, and 8 bases stayed unmatched. This CDR3 comprises 16 residues. CDR1 MNHEY and CDR2 SMNVEV come from the germline V gene (reference sequence). DNA of the CDR3: TGTGCCAGCAGTCCACACCGGACTAGCGGATCCTACGAGCAGTACTTC. The encoded protein is CASSPHRTSGSYEQYF.

The genes are TRBV5-4 and TRBJ2-1; tentatively, D is TRBD1 (6 bases). V gave up 1 base and J gave up 4 bases, with 18 bases separating them. The CDR3 loop spans 17 amino acids. Germline values: CDR1 SGHNT, CDR2 YYREEE (reference sequence). CDR3 residues: CASSLLRWTVNYNEQFF. The CDR3 DNA sequence: TGTGCCAGCAGCTTGCTACGGTGGACAGTCAATTACAATGAGCAGTTCTTC.

Here the CDR3 DNA reads TGTGCCACCAGCATTAGAGCTACCCAGTACTTC. Translating gives CATSIRATQYF. The chain couples TRBV15 to TRBJ2-5; D uncertain. Germline loops: CDR1 LNHNV, CDR2 YYDKDF (reference sequence). The CDR3 consists of 11 residues. V was clipped by 4 bases and J by 8 bases, with 8 bases between them.

The chain joins TRBV10-2 to TRBJ1-1; D is unclear. The CDR3 has 15 residues. Germline CDR1 reads WSHSY; CDR2 reads SAAADI. The V end was cut by 2 bases, the J end by 4 bases, with 14 bases between. CDR3 sequence reads: CASSEKVDGGTEAFF. Written as DNA, the CDR3 is TGCGCCAGCAGTGAGAAGGTCGATGGAGGCACTGAAGCTTTCTTT.

The rearrangement links TRBV25-1 to TRBJ1-2; TRBD1 agrees at 7 bases. CDR1 MGHDK and CDR2 SYGVNS come from the germline V gene. This CDR3 has 15 amino acids. V lost 4 bases to trimming and J lost 6 bases; unmatched junction nucleotides: 11. This chain's CDR3 is CASSGESTGLDGYTF. CDR3 sequence (DNA): TGTGCCAGCAGTGGGGAATCGACAGGGCTGGATGGCTACACCTTC.

V usage is TRBV27 and J usage is TRBJ1-6, with 7 bases identical to TRBD1. With V trimmed by 6 bases and J by 4 bases, 9 bases remained unmatched. The CDR3 loop spans 16 amino acids. Germline V gene data show CDR1 as MNHEY and CDR2 as SMNVEV (reference sequence). The CDR3: CASRPRDRPYNSPLHF. Here the CDR3 DNA reads TGTGCCAGCAGACCCCGGGACAGACCTTATAATTCACCCCTCCACTTT.

Concerning this clone itself: The sample has other DNA sequences that encode this CDR3 too. The rearrangement uses TRBV6-1 and TRBJ1-1; TRBD1 is a possible D gene (5 bases). Germline values: CDR1 MNHNS, CDR2 SASEGT. The CDR3 consists of 14 residues. V was shortened by 3 bases and J by 2 bases, with 10 bases between the two germline ends. CDR3 in DNA: TGTGCCAGCAGTGAGGGGGGTCTAAACACTGAAGCTTTCTTT. Translated, it gives CASSEGGLNTEAFF.

The chain is built from TRBV21-1 and TRBJ1-5. TRBV21-1 is labeled a pseudogene. The CDR3 length is 18 residues. The CDR3: CASTIPPTADYSNQPQHF. The CDR3 coding sequence is TGTGCCAGCACCATCCCCCCTACGGCGGACTATAGCAATCAGCCCCAGCATTTT.

The V gene is TRBV27, the J gene TRBJ1-4; 9 bases align to TRBD1. The CDR3 loop spans 14 amino acids. V trimming: 6 bases; J trimming: 5 bases; junction bases outside the gene matches: 4. Looked up from germline, CDR1 is MNHEY and CDR2 is SMNVEV (reference sequence). As DNA, the CDR3 is TGTGCCAGCAGACATACAGGGGGCAATGAAAAACTGTTTTTT. This translates into CASRHTGGNEKLFF.

The chain recombines TRBV18 with TRBJ2-5, with 11 positions matching TRBD2. This CDR3 spans 16 amino acids. Germline V gene data show CDR1 as KGHSH and CDR2 as LQKENI. The V segment lost 3 bases and the J segment 2 bases; nucleotides outside the gene matches: 5. CDR3 amino acids: CASSPPGLAVQETQYF. In DNA, the CDR3 is TGTGCCAGCTCACCGCCGGGACTAGCGGTACAAGAGACCCAGTACTTC.

The chain combines TRBV29-1 with TRBJ1-5; 9 nucleotides line up with TRBD1. The CDR3 covers 18 residues. CDR1 and CDR2 from the germline V gene are SQVTM and ANQGSEA. Trimming took 5 bases from V and 0 from J; bases not matched to a gene: 14. DNA for the CDR3: TGCAGCGTTACAAGTCCGGGACAGGGCTTATATAGCAATCAGCCCCAGCATTTT. It specifies CSVTSPGQGLYSNQPQHF. Based on the CDR3 plus reference TRBV29-1 and TRBJ1-5, the full variable domain is SAVISQKPSRDICQRGTSLTIQCQVDSQVTMMFWYRQQPGQSLTLIATANQGSEATYESGFVIDKFPISRPNLTFSTLTVSNMSPEDSSIYLCSVTSPGQGLYSNQPQHFGDGTRLSIL.

The CDR3 DNA is TGTGCCAGCAGCTTAGAGGGAGGGATGACCTATAATTCACCCCTCCACTTT. This sequence encodes CASSLEGGMTYNSPLHF. The chain joins TRBV7-3 to TRBJ1-6; D is uncertain. The V gene lost 2 bases and the J gene lost 2 bases, with 13 bases spanning the gap. This CDR3 is 17 amino acids long. Germline V lookup: CDR1 SGHTA, CDR2 FQGTGA.

The chain employs TRBV18 and TRBJ1-6; D gene uncertain. V lost 3 bases and J lost 5, with 5 bases in between. CDR1 KGHSH and CDR2 LQKENI come from the germline V gene. The CDR3 consists of 13 residues. The CDR3 sequence: CASSPQNNSPLHF. DNA for the CDR3: TGTGCCAGCTCACCTCAGAATAATTCACCCCTCCACTTT.

CDR3 coding DNA: TGTGCCAGCAGTTTCGGGTATTACACCATTAACTATGGCTACACCTTC. Translated: CASSFGYYTINYGYTF. The genes are TRBV28 and TRBJ1-2; D is uncertain. V gave up 3 bases and J gave up 1 base, with 15 bases separating them. Germline V gives CDR1 MDHEN, CDR2 SYDVKM. CDR3 length equals 16 residues.

The chain recombines TRBV27 with TRBJ2-1; 7 bases agree with TRBD1. The CDR3 length is 14 residues. Germline V CDR1 and CDR2: MNHEY, SMNVEV (reference sequence). The V and J ends lost 5 bases and 3 bases, in that order; junction bases with no gene match: 4. CDR3 protein: CASSIGGLYNEQFF. The CDR3 nucleotides are TGTGCCAGCAGTATAGGGGGCCTCTACAATGAGCAGTTCTTC.

V is TRBV6-5 and J is TRBJ1-1; 7 positions match TRBD1. The CDR3 loop spans 13 amino acids. V was clipped by 10 bases and J by 0 bases; unmatched bases: 5. In germline, CDR1 is MNHEY, CDR2 SVGAGI. The chain's CDR3 is CATYRGVNTEAFF. The CDR3 nucleotides are TGTGCCACTTACAGGGGAGTGAACACTGAAGCTTTCTTT.